A single sample is the source of the 9 T cell receptor beta chains below, sequenced in a study of graft-versus-host responses after intestinal transplantation. TCRdb's table, derived via immunoSEQ multiplex PCR, lists solely in-frame clones and lacks some. The top ten clones hold around 5.1% of a sample with some 55,000 clones, roughly nine tenths of them seen once. The specimen comprised PBMCs, sampled roughly 660 days after intestinal transplant. The receptors shown here come from a human patient who received an intestinal transplant, so some T cells may come from the graft donor.

The chain is built from TRBV19 and TRBJ1-6, with TRBD1 identical over 9 bases. The CDR3 contains 15 residues. Germline V lookup: CDR1 LNHDA, CDR2 SQIVND (reference sequence). Unmatched junction bases numbered 5, after V lost 4 bases and J lost 7 bases. CDR3 nucleotide sequence: TGTGCCAGTAGTACCTCCGGGACAGGGAATTCACCCCTCCACTTT. As protein: CASSTSGTGNSPLHF.

This clone has just one count. The rearrangement links TRBV4-1 to TRBJ2-7; D might be TRBD2 (6 bases). CDR3 length equals 15 residues. Per the germline V gene, CDR1 is MGHRA and CDR2 is YSYEKL. V lost 0 bases and J 4 bases, leaving 13 bases between the germline ends. CDR3: CASSQDGGGDYEQYF. For the CDR3, the DNA is TGCGCCAGCAGCCAAGACGGGGGAGGAGATTACGAGCAGTACTTC.

This rearrangement joins TRBV4-1 to TRBJ2-1; 11 positions match TRBD2. CDR3 length equals 15 residues. V lost 6 bases, J lost 4 bases, and 5 bases stayed unmatched. Germline CDR1 reads MGHRA; CDR2 reads YSYEKL. CDR3 region: CASRLSGGAYNEQFF. In DNA, the CDR3 is TGCGCCAGCAGACTTAGCGGGGGGGCATACAATGAGCAGTTCTTC.

This clone occurred once. The chain recombines TRBV7-7 with TRBJ2-5; 7 nucleotides match TRBD2. CDR1 is SSHAT, CDR2 FNYEAQ, per germline (reference sequence). This CDR3 is 14 amino acids long. V lost 1 base and J lost 3; bases outside the gene matches: 2. The DNA of the CDR3 is TGTGCCAGCAGCTTAGGACTAGCCGAAGAGACCCAGTACTTC. Translating it yields CASSLGLAEETQYF.

To note about this clone: The junction and the germline gene differ at one end; a read error may be behind it. V usage is TRBV4-1 and J usage is TRBJ1-2; 10 nucleotides match TRBD1. The CDR3 is made up of 12 amino acids. Germline CDR1 is MGHRA and CDR2 is YSYEKL. The CDR3 protein is CASSPGTGDSLF. CDR3 coding DNA: TGCGCCAGCAGCCCCGGGACAGGGGACTCTCTCTTC.

V is TRBV5-1 and J is TRBJ1-2; D may be TRBD1 (6 bases). The V gene lost 4 bases and the J gene lost 3 bases, with 13 bases spanning the gap. CDR1 and CDR2 from the germline V gene are SGHRS and YFSETQ. The CDR3 is 14 residues long. CDR3 in amino acids: CASSHGQTYYGYTF. Written as DNA, the CDR3 is TGCGCCAGCAGCCATGGACAGACCTACTATGGCTACACCTTC.

The gene calls are TRBV19 and TRBJ2-4, with D maybe TRBD1 (6 bases). The CDR3 consists of 12 residues. Trimming left V 5 bases short and J 8 bases short, with 10 bases between. Looked up from germline, CDR1 is LNHDA and CDR2 is SQIVND (reference sequence). CDR3 loop: CASSSTGYIQYF. For the CDR3, the DNA is TGTGCCAGTAGTTCAACAGGGTACATTCAGTACTTC.

This clone has a single count. The chain carries TRBV6-4 and TRBJ1-2, with D unclear. The ends were cut back, 5 bases at V and 2 bases at J, with 15 bases in the middle. This CDR3 comprises 15 residues. Germline V gives CDR1 MRHNA, CDR2 SNTAGT. Written as DNA, the CDR3 is TGTGCCAGCAGTCCCAACCAGTTGGGCAACTATGGCTACACCTTC. Amino acids: CASSPNQLGNYGYTF.

This clone showed up just once. V is TRBV18 and J is TRBJ2-7; 10 nucleotides match TRBD2. Germline V CDR1 and CDR2: KGHSH, LQKENI. The CDR3 length is 15 residues. Trimming cost V 3 bases and J 7 bases; bases outside gene matches: 9. CDR3 sequence: CASSPLAGAPREQYF. The CDR3, as DNA: TGTGCCAGCTCACCCCTAGCGGGGGCCCCCCGAGAGCAGTACTTC.